The present T cell receptor beta chain was sequenced within a study of blood T cell repertoires in COVID-19 (dated by TCRdb to the early 2020s). For context, the study as a whole: Samples covering the acute and convalescent phases of COVID-19 were provided by collaborators in the United States, Italy and Spain. The prospective study material was composed of cDNA or gDNA derived from T cells, B-cell-depleted T cells, or PBMCs. The dataset comprised deeply sampled blood TCRbeta repertoires from subjects exposed to, actively infected with, or recovered from COVID-19. A freely available public database, intended as a resource for researchers studying the immune response to SARS-CoV-2, is where the repertoires were released. Samples were obtained from the ongoing ImmuneRACE study (first 160 participants) and from about 1,300 subjects provided by 6 global collaborators. A de-identified subject ID, COVID-19 status, age in years and sex were almost always included in the sample metadata. Where available, HLA class I and class II types were taken from metadata supplied by the sample provider and were not determined by assay-based typing.

Each collaborating institution followed its own protocols to collect whole blood in K2EDTA tubes. For TCRbeta analysis, collaborator samples were shipped as frozen whole blood, as isolated PBMCs, or as DNA extracted from either sample type. The research as a whole found: The amount of clinical and demographic metadata varied by source and participant and was provided uncurated.

For this clone: It has no known antigen specificity. No much larger clonotype is one base removed from it; base qualities were not supplied.

The immunoSEQ Assay, a bias-controlled multiplex PCR, was used to amplify TCRbeta CDR3 regions from genomic DNA. As for the authors' bioinformatics: Nucleated cell counts per sample were estimated from amplification of reference gene primers within the assay. To quantify the absolute abundance of each unique TCRbeta CDR3 rearrangement, sequence reads were collapsed and filtered. For each sample, productive Simpson clonality was calculated as the square root of Simpson's diversity index over productive rearrangements. Drawn from immuneACCESS, this table holds only the in-frame rearrangements with V and J called that TCRdb kept. Clones are partly lost; checked studies trace under half to an unresolved V gene and leave the rest unexplained. From that table come the V and J calls and clone size; the DNA was used to work out D and trimming. Across this sample there are about 150,000 clones, with 78% seen only once. Of the sample, roughly 1.7% is held by the ten largest clones.

This clonotype was obtained from a man older than 75 with acute or convalescent COVID-19. Sequencing input: peripheral blood.

The sequence in DNA is TGTGCCAGCAGCTTAAGGGGCGGGACGGACCAAGAGACCCAGTACTTC. This is translated as CASSLRGGTDQETQYF. The chain was built from TRBV7-2 and TRBJ2-5; the D gene is perhaps TRBD2, from 6 matching bases. The V end loses 2 bases and the J end loses 0 bases, and a stretch of 13 bases separates them. Sequences SGHTA (CDR1) and FQGNSA (CDR2) are obtained from the germline V gene. The CDR3 sequence holds 16 residues, the cysteine and phenylalanine included. Only the CDR3 DNA stays, 48 bases, in frame from base 1. With all but the CDR3 taken from the reference TRBV7-2 and TRBJ2-5 genes, the full variable domain is: GAGVSQSPSNKVTEKGKDVELRCDPISGHTALYWYRQSLGQGLEFLIYFQGNSAPDKSGLPSDRFSAERTGGSVSTLTIQRTQQEDSAVYLCASSLRGGTDQETQYFGPGTRLLVL.